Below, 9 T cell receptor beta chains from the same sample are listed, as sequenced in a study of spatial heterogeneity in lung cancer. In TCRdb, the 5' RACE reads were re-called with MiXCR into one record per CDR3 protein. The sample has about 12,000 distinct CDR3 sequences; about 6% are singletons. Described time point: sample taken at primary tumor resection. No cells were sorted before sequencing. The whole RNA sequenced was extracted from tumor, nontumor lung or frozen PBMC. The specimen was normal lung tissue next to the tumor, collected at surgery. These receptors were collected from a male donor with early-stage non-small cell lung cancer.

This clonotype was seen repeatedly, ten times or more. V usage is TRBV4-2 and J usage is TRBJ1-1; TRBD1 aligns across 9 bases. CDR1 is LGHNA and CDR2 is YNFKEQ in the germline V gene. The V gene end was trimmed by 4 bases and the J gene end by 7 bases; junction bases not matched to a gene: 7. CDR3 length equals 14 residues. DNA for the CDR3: TGTGCCAGCAGCCCGACAGGGGGACGGGATGAAGCTTTCTTT. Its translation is CASSPTGGRDEAFF.

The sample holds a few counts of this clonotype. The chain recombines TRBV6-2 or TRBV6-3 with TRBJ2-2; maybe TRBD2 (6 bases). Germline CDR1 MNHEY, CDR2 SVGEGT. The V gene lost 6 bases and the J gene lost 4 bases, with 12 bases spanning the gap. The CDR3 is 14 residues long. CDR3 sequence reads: CASSVGGATGELFF. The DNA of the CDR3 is TGTGCCAGCAGCGTCGGAGGGGCCACCGGGGAGCTGTTTTTT.

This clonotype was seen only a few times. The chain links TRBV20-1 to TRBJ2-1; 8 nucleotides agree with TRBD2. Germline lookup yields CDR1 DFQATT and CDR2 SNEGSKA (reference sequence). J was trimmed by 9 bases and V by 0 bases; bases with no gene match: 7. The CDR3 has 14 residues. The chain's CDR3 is CSARDREGLGEQFF. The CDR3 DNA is TGCAGTGCTAGAGATCGGGAGGGCCTAGGTGAGCAGTTCTTC.

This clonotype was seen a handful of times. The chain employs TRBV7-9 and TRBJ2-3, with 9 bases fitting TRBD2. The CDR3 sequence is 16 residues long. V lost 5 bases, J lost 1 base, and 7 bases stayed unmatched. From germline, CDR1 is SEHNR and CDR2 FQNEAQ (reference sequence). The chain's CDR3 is CASSASLAGRTDTQYF. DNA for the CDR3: TGTGCCAGCAGCGCGTCACTAGCGGGCCGCACAGATACGCAGTATTTT.

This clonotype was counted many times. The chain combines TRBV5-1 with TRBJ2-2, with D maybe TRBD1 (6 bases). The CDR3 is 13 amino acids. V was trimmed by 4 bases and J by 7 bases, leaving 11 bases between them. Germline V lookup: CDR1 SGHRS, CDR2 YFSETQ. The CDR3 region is CASSTQGIGELFF. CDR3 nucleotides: TGCGCCAGCAGCACACAGGGAATCGGGGAGCTGTTTTTT. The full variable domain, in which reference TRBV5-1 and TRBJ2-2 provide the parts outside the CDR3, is KAGVTQTPRYLIKTRGQQVTLSCSPISGHRSVSWYQQTPGQGLQFLFEYFSETQRNKGNFPGRFSGRQFSNSRSEMNVSTLELGDSALYLCASSTQGIGELFFGEGSRLTVL.

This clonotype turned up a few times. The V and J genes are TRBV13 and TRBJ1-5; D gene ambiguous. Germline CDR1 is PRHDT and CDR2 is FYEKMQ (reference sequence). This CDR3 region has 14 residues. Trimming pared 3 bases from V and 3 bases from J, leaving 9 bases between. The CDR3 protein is CASSFHGFNQPQHF. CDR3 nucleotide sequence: TGTGCCAGCAGCTTCCATGGATTCAATCAGCCCCAGCATTTT. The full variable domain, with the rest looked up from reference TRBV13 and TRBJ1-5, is AAGVIQSPRHLIKEKRETATLKCYPIPRHDTVYWYQQGPGQDPQFLISFYEKMQSDKGSIPDRFSAQQFSDYHSELNMSSLELGDSALYFCASSFHGFNQPQHFGDGTRLSIL.

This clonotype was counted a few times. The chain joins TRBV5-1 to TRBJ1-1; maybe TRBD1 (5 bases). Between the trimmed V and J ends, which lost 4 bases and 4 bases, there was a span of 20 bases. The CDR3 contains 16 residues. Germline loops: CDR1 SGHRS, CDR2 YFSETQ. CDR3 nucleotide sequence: TGCGCCAGCAGCACCGGAGCGGGGGGTGCGAGCACTGAAGCTTTCTTT. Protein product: CASSTGAGGASTEAFF.

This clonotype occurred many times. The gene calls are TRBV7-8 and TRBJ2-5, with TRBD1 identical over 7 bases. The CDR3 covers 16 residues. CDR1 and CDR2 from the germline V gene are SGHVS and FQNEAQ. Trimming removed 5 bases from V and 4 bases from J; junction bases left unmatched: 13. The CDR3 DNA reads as TGTGCCAGCAGCCTCCAAAGGGGGACAGTAAGAGAGACCCAGTACTTC. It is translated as CASSLQRGTVRETQYF.

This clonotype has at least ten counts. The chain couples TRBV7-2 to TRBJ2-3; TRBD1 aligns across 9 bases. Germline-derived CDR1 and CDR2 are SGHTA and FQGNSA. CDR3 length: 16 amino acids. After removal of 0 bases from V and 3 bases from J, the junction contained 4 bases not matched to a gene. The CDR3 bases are TGTGCCAGCAGCTTAGCGGCAGGACAGGGGACAGATACGCAGTATTTT. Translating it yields CASSLAAGQGTDTQYF.